This TCR beta chain originates from a study of shared clonotypes between healthy human individuals. General observations from the study: Some naive CD4 clonotypes, roughly 5%, turned up in common across several donors. The researchers took only blood, and tissue repertoires probably look different.

Every subset had its genomic DNA shared out evenly among several immunoSEQ plates. In the original processing: Filtering differed, since immunoSEQ gave only junction sequences and no quality scores. Repertoires were generated with immunoSEQ multiplex PCR, while TCRdb's copy carries only in-frame clones and drops some. V and J calls and clone size are as listed in that table; D and trimming were resolved from the DNA. This sample has 2 million to 2.5 million clones, with 90% to 95% found just once. Germline loops: CDR1 SGHRS, CDR2 YFSETQ. The CDR3 is 14 amino acids. J lost 5 bases, V lost 5 bases, and 9 bases had no gene match. This clone has only a few counts. Its antigen is not identified.

The clonotype originates from a man between 18 and 35 years old in good health. Some clones in this sample may be carry-over from other donors' samples. The chain is built from TRBV5-1 and TRBJ1-1; 7 nucleotides align to TRBD1. The sequencing sample was made of naive CD4+ T cells from PBMCs. Subset specified: CD45RA+ positively selected. The CDR3 sequence: CASSEGAWGTEAFF. For the CDR3, the DNA is TGCGCCAGCAGTGAGGGGGCCTGGGGAACTGAAGCTTTCTTT.